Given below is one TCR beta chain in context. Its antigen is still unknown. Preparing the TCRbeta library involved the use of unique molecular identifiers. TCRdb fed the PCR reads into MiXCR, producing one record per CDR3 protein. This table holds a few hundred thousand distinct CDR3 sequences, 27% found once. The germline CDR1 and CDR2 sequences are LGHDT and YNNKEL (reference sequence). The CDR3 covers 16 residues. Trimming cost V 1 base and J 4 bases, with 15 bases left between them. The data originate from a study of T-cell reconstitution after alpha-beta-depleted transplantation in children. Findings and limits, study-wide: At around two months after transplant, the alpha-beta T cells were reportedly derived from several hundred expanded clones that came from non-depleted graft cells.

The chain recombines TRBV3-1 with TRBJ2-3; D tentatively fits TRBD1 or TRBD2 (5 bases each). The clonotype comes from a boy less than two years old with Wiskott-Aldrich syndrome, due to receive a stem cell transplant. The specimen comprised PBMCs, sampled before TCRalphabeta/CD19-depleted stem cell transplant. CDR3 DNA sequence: TGTGCCAGCAGCCAAGGCCTTCAGGGACCCGCAGATACGCAGTATTTT. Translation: CASSQGLQGPADTQYF.